This TCR beta chain is from a study of blood T cell repertoires in COVID-19. Turning to the study itself: PBMCs, B-cell-depleted T cells, or T cells were the source of the cDNA or gDNA that made up the material.

As handled by the study authors: The assay estimated nucleated cells by amplifying reference gene primers. Clones were sequenced by immunoSEQ multiplex PCR, and TCRdb holds only the in-frame ones, with some missing. For V, J and clone size, that table is used; D and trimming come from the DNA. The sample has more than 150,000 clones; about 72% are singletons. Donors in Cohort 3 counted as recovered after two negative PCRs, clearance, or symptom resolution. CDR1 SGHAT and CDR2 FQNNGV come from the germline V gene. Trimming removed 3 bases at V and 8 bases at J, with 13 bases between. This CDR3 contains 13 residues.

Specimen: PBMCs or T cells enriched from blood (not recorded which). This TCR derives from a woman in her forties or fifties who had recovered from COVID-19. The chain links TRBV11-2 to TRBJ1-2, with a possible D match to TRBD1 (5 bases). The CDR3 DNA follows: TGTGCCAGCAGCTTCTCACAGGCCCAGGGCTACACCTTC. It is translated as CASSFSQAQGYTF.